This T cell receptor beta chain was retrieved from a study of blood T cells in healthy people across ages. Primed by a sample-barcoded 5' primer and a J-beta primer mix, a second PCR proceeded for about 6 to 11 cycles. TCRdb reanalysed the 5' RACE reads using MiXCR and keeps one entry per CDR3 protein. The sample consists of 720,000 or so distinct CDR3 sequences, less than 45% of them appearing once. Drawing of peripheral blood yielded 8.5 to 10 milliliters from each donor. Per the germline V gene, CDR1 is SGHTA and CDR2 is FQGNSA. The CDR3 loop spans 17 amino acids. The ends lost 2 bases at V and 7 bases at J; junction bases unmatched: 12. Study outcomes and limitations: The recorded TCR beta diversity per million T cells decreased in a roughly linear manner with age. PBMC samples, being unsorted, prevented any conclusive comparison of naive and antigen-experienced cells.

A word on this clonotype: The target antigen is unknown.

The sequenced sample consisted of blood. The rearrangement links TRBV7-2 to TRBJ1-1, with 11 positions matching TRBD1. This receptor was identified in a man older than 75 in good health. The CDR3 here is CASSLPYRDRGTGEAFF. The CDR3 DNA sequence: TGTGCCAGCAGCTTACCCTATCGGGACAGGGGGACGGGTGAAGCTTTCTTT. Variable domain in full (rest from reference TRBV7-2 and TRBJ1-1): GAGVSQSPSNKVTEKGKDVELRCDPISGHTALYWYRQSLGQGLEFLIYFQGNSAPDKSGLPSDRFSAERTGGSVSTLTIQRTQQEDSAVYLCASSLPYRDRGTGEAFFGQGTRLTVV.